This record looks at one T cell receptor (beta chain) sequence and its context. The antigen is unknown. The 5'RACE method, run with constant-segment primers, produced TCR alpha and TCR beta cDNA libraries (carrying sample barcodes and UMIs). TCRdb reprocessed the 5' RACE reads via MiXCR and lists one record per CDR3 protein. The sample holds approximately 500,000 distinct CDR3 sequences, about 23% seen once. The data belong to a study of T-cell memory formation after mild COVID-19. Across the whole study: TCR clusters mostly belonged to single donors. General study points: Some SARS-CoV-2-responding clones were already detected in memory before infection. Contracting CD4+ clones were located mainly in CM and EM, and CD8+ clones in EMRA.

Germline CDR1 reads SGHRS; CDR2 reads YFSETQ. The CDR3 contains 15 residues. The V gene end was trimmed by 4 bases and the J gene end by 7 bases; junction bases not matched to a gene: 12. The chain joins TRBV5-1 to TRBJ2-3; 7 bases are a match to TRBD2. This TCR was sampled from an adult woman who had mild COVID-19 (a few samples of this study predate the infection). Cell type and time point are not known. The sequenced sample consisted of PBMCs or a T cell subset sorted from them (not recorded which). The chain's CDR3 is CASSPKAGSSHTQYF. The CDR3 DNA reads TGCGCCAGCAGCCCGAAAGCGGGGTCGTCACATACGCAGTATTTT.